The 32 T cell receptor beta chains presented below share a single source sample, sequenced in a study of Tregs in tolerant kidney transplant recipients. The table came from immunoSEQ multiplex PCR; TCRdb's copy has only in-frame clones and leaves some out. The sample has some 69,000 clones; roughly 84% are singletons. Sequenced sample: CD4+ T cells from blood. The source is a human donor in good health.

This chain joins TRBV6-5 and TRBJ1-2; 8 bases map to TRBD1. The V gene's germline CDR1 is MNHEY and CDR2 SVGAGI. The CDR3 loop spans 13 amino acids. The ends lost 8 bases at V and 4 bases at J; junction bases unmatched: 6. The CDR3 loop reads CASHRDRLYGYTF. Written as DNA, the CDR3 is TGTGCCAGCCACCGGGACAGGCTCTATGGCTACACCTTC.

The rearrangement uses TRBV2 and TRBJ1-5; possible D gene TRBD1, 6 bases. Per the germline V gene, CDR1 is SNHLY and CDR2 is FYNNEI. CDR3 length: 14 residues. V was clipped by 7 bases and J by 3 bases, with 13 bases between them. The CDR3 DNA sequence: TGTGCCAGCAACACATACAGGGCCAATCAGCCCCAGCATTTT. It encodes CASNTYRANQPQHF.

V and J are TRBV7-9 and TRBJ2-6; TRBD2 might be the D (6 bases). Trimming cost V 6 bases and J 1 base, with 19 bases left between them. CDR3 length: 18 residues. Germline V gene data show CDR1 as SEHNR and CDR2 as FQNEAQ (reference sequence). CDR3 bases: TGTGCCAGCAGAGGATGGAGGGGCCCCTCTTCTGGGGCCAACGTCCTGACTTTC. It yields the protein CASRGWRGPSSGANVLTF.

The rearrangement uses TRBV19 and TRBJ2-5; no reliable D call. Germline V lookup: CDR1 LNHDA, CDR2 SQIVND (reference sequence). The V end was cut by 5 bases, the J end by 1 base, with 11 bases between. The CDR3 runs to 14 residues. The CDR3 DNA follows: TGTGCCAGTAGTCCGCGAGGTACCCAAGAGACCCAGTACTTC. Protein product: CASSPRGTQETQYF. Full variable domain (outside the CDR3, taken from reference TRBV19 and TRBJ2-5): DGGITQSPKYLFRKEGQNVTLSCEQNLNHDAMYWYRQDPGQGLRLIYYSQIVNDFQKGDIAEGYSVSREKKESFPLTVTSAQKNPTAFYLCASSPRGTQETQYFGPGTRLLVL.

The chain links TRBV29-1 to TRBJ2-4, with D hard to call. The CDR3 consists of 13 residues. In germline, CDR1 is SQVTM, CDR2 ANQGSEA. Trimming removed 4 bases at V and 0 bases at J, with 7 bases between. Written as DNA, the CDR3 is TGCAGCGTTGGTGGGATAGCCAAAAACATTCAGTACTTC. Protein sequence: CSVGGIAKNIQYF. Based on the CDR3 plus reference TRBV29-1 and TRBJ2-4, the full variable domain is SAVISQKPSRDICQRGTSLTIQCQVDSQVTMMFWYRQQPGQSLTLIATANQGSEATYESGFVIDKFPISRPNLTFSTLTVSNMSPEDSSIYLCSVGGIAKNIQYFGAGTRLSVL.

The chain joins TRBV2 to TRBJ2-1; no definite D call. This CDR3 region has 12 residues. V lost 5 bases, J lost 9 bases, and 11 bases lay in between. Per germline, CDR1 SNHLY and CDR2 FYNNEI. The CDR3 spells CASSSEGSEQFF. The CDR3 nucleotides are TGTGCCAGCAGTTCGGAAGGTAGTGAGCAGTTCTTC.

The chain recombines TRBV7-8 with TRBJ1-1; 7 bases align to TRBD1. This CDR3 has 13 residues. Germline V gene data show CDR1 as SGHVS and CDR2 as FQNEAQ. V dropped 6 bases and J dropped 5; count of bases not matched to a gene: 6. The CDR3 reads CASREGAPTEAFF. In nucleotides, the CDR3 is TGTGCCAGCAGGGAGGGGGCGCCTACTGAAGCTTTCTTT.

The chain couples TRBV11-2 to TRBJ2-2, with 8 bases lining up with TRBD2. Trimming took 4 bases from V and 0 from J; bases not matched to a gene: 1. Looked up from germline, CDR1 is SGHAT and CDR2 is FQNNGV. This CDR3 is 15 amino acids long. CDR3 amino acids: CASSYGGANTGELFF. As DNA, the CDR3 is TGTGCCAGCAGCTACGGGGGGGCGAACACCGGGGAGCTGTTTTTT.

A single count supports this clone. The chain carries TRBV5-1 and TRBJ2-2; D may be TRBD1 (6 bases). The CDR3 extends over 14 amino acids. Germline V lookup: CDR1 SGHRS, CDR2 YFSETQ. The germline V and J ends were trimmed by 1 base and 6 bases, with 10 bases remaining between them. The CDR3 spells CASSLTQGSGELFF. CDR3 bases: TGCGCCAGCAGCTTGACCCAGGGGTCCGGGGAGCTGTTTTTT.

This sequence joins TRBV30 and TRBJ2-7; no definite D call. The CDR3 loop spans 11 amino acids. Germline assignment: CDR1 GTSNPN and CDR2 SVGIG (reference sequence). With 0 bases removed from V and 5 bases from J, the gap between germline ends came to 5 bases. For the CDR3, the DNA is TGTGCCTGGAGTGTACGGGACGAGCAGTACTTC. It yields the protein CAWSVRDEQYF.

In this sample, this clone turned up once. V is TRBV5-4 and J is TRBJ1-2; tentative D call: TRBD1 (5 bases). This CDR3 region has 14 residues. Trimming took 0 bases from V and 7 from J, leaving 13 bases between them. Germline loops: CDR1 SGHNT, CDR2 YYREEE (reference sequence). CDR3 residues: CASSLAVGGGGYTF. The DNA of the CDR3 is TGTGCCAGCAGCTTGGCCGTGGGGGGAGGTGGCTACACCTTC.

This chain joins TRBV2 and TRBJ2-3, with D perhaps assigned TRBD1 or TRBD2 (6 bases each). The germline V gene encodes CDR1 SNHLY and CDR2 FYNNEI. The CDR3 consists of 14 residues. V lost 4 bases and J 4 bases, leaving 12 bases between the germline ends. The CDR3 DNA is TGTGCCAGCAGTGTAAGGGGGGAGTCAGATACGCAGTATTTT. The encoded protein is CASSVRGESDTQYF.

The J gene is TRBJ2-4, the V gene TRBV9; 12 nucleotides line up with TRBD2. This CDR3 comprises 18 residues. The V segment lost 2 bases and the J segment 0 bases; nucleotides outside the gene matches: 6. Germline V lookup: CDR1 SGDLS, CDR2 YYNGEE. The CDR3 region is CASSVGLAGTIAKNIQYF. The CDR3 DNA reads as TGTGCCAGCAGCGTCGGACTAGCGGGGACCATAGCCAAAAACATTCAGTACTTC.

The rearrangement uses TRBV4-2 and TRBJ2-3, with a tentative D call TRBD2 (7 bases). V lost 5 bases to trimming and J lost 0 bases, with 9 bases between them. Germline V gene lookup returns CDR1 LGHNA and CDR2 YNFKEQ. CDR3 length: 14 residues. The CDR3 region has the DNA TGTGCCAGCAGCAGGGGGGGGAGCACAGATACGCAGTATTTT. Translating gives CASSRGGSTDTQYF.

This clone was seen a handful of times. The chain couples TRBV27 to TRBJ2-7, with 12 bases matching TRBD1. Germline V gives CDR1 MNHEY, CDR2 SMNVEV (reference sequence). This CDR3 has 19 residues. Losses at the gene ends were 2 bases for V and 0 bases for J; bases not matched to a gene: 11. CDR3: CASSLIWGQGAHNSYEQYF. In nucleotides, the CDR3 is TGTGCCAGCAGTTTAATCTGGGGACAGGGGGCACATAACTCCTACGAGCAGTACTTC.

This clone was seen a single time. This chain joins TRBV6-5 and TRBJ1-3; D is undetermined. Per the germline V gene, CDR1 is MNHEY and CDR2 is SVGAGI. This CDR3 is built from 12 residues. V was trimmed by 8 bases and J by 0 bases, leaving 5 bases between them. In DNA, the CDR3 is TGTGCCAGCTGGCGCTCTGGAAACACCATATATTTT. Translating it yields CASWRSGNTIYF.

The V call is TRBV11-3, the J call TRBJ2-7; TRBD1 matches at 10 bases. Germline V gene lookup returns CDR1 SGHNT and CDR2 YENEEA. This CDR3 contains 17 residues. V trimming: 0 bases; J trimming: 2 bases; junction bases outside the gene matches: 7. CDR3 protein: CASSLDPVGQGPYEQYF. DNA of the CDR3: TGTGCCAGCAGCTTAGATCCTGTGGGACAGGGGCCCTACGAGCAGTACTTC. The complete variable domain, with remaining parts taken from reference TRBV11-3 and TRBJ2-7, reads EAGVVQSPRYKIIEKKQPVAFWCNPISGHNTLYWYLQNLGQGPELLIRYENEEAVDDSQLPKDRFSAERLKGVDSTLKIQPAELGDSAVYLCASSLDPVGQGPYEQYFGPGTRLTVT.

This clone was counted many times. The rearrangement joins TRBV28 to TRBJ1-5; TRBD1 matches 8 bases. CDR1 MDHEN and CDR2 SYDVKM come from the germline V gene. With V trimmed by 5 bases and J by 5 bases, 8 bases remained unmatched. CDR3 length: 15 residues. The CDR3 spells CASSRPGQAYQPQHF. Written as DNA, the CDR3 is TGTGCCAGCAGTCGACCGGGACAGGCATATCAGCCCCAGCATTTT.

The rearrangement links TRBV18 to TRBJ2-5; D is ambiguous. The CDR3 length is 13 residues. The V gene lost 5 bases and the J gene lost 5 bases, with 12 bases spanning the gap. The germline gives CDR1 KGHSH, CDR2 LQKENI. CDR3 region: CASSATTWETQYF. The CDR3 DNA reads TGTGCCAGCTCAGCTACTACCTGGGAGACCCAGTACTTC.

This chain uses TRBV19 with TRBJ2-5; a possible D gene is TRBD1 (5 bases). The V end was cut by 3 bases, the J end by 3 bases, with 5 bases between. Looked up from germline, CDR1 is LNHDA and CDR2 is SQIVND (reference sequence). This CDR3 is built from 12 residues. The DNA for the CDR3 is TGTGCCAGTAGTATCAGGGAAGAGACCCAGTACTTC. Residues: CASSIREETQYF.

The chain combines TRBV6-1 with TRBJ1-5; D remains unclear. The CDR3 extends over 13 amino acids. The V and J ends lost 4 bases and 4 bases respectively, with 8 bases between them. The V gene's germline CDR1 is MNHNS and CDR2 SASEGT. The CDR3 sequence is CASSAVLNQPQHF. In nucleotides, the CDR3 is TGTGCCAGCAGTGCTGTCCTTAATCAGCCCCAGCATTTT.

The genes are TRBV6-6 and TRBJ1-2, with TRBD1 as a possible D gene (5 bases). Germline values: CDR1 MNHNY, CDR2 SVGAGI (reference sequence). The germline V and J ends were trimmed by 7 bases and 8 bases, with 23 bases remaining between them. This CDR3 region has 15 residues. This CDR3 is CASIDRGLGSRGYTF. The CDR3 DNA reads as TGTGCCAGCATCGACCGGGGCTTGGGGTCGCGGGGCTACACCTTC.

This rearrangement joins TRBV4-3 to TRBJ2-7, with D unresolved. The germline gives CDR1 LGHNA, CDR2 YSLEER. This CDR3 contains 14 residues. Trimming stripped 0 bases from V and 0 bases from J, with 6 bases between. CDR3 loop: CASSQDPSSYEQYF. The DNA for the CDR3 is TGCGCCAGCAGCCAAGACCCTAGCTCCTACGAGCAGTACTTC.

V and J are TRBV11-2 and TRBJ2-2; a possible D gene is TRBD1 (6 bases). Germline V gene data show CDR1 as SGHAT and CDR2 as FQNNGV. This CDR3 region has 14 residues. V lost 5 bases to trimming and J lost 7 bases, with 14 bases between them. CDR3 protein: CASSPTTGIGELFF. DNA of the CDR3: TGTGCCAGCAGCCCAACAACAGGGATCGGGGAGCTGTTTTTT.

This clone was seen just once. V is TRBV6-5 and J is TRBJ1-3, with D possibly being TRBD1 (6 bases). The germline CDR1 and CDR2 sequences are MNHEY and SVGAGI. The CDR3 is made up of 15 amino acids. Trimming shortened V by 5 bases and J by 2 bases, and 13 bases separated the two germline ends. In DNA form, the CDR3 reads TGTGCCAGCAGTGGCAGGGGAGCGCCTGGAAACACCATATATTTT. Translation: CASSGRGAPGNTIYF.

The chain employs TRBV1 and TRBJ2-1; TRBD2 is taken as the D call from the table, unchecked against the DNA. TRBV1 constitutes a pseudogene. There are 16 residues in the CDR3. The CDR3 DNA sequence: TGCACCAGCAGCCACCAAGGCCCCACTAGTGGCAATGAGCAGTTCTTC. This encodes CTSSHQGPTSGNEQFF.

This rearrangement joins TRBV28 to TRBJ2-1; D may match TRBD1 or TRBD2 (5 bases each). The V gene's germline CDR1 is MDHEN and CDR2 SYDVKM. This CDR3 has 14 residues. The germline V and J ends were trimmed by 7 bases and 7 bases, with 17 bases remaining between them. The CDR3 coding sequence is TGTGCCAGCACCCTTATGGGGGTTGGGAATGAGCAGTTCTTC. Amino acid sequence: CASTLMGVGNEQFF.

This sequence joins TRBV6-1 and TRBJ1-6, with TRBD1 matching over 7 bases. Germline V CDR1 and CDR2: MNHNS, SASEGT. V was clipped by 7 bases and J by 10 bases; unmatched bases: 10. This CDR3 has 14 residues. The CDR3 coding sequence is TGTGCCAGCACCGTGACAGGGTCAGCGTCACCCCTCCACTTT. Protein: CASTVTGSASPLHF.

The chain carries TRBV6-5 and TRBJ1-2; D remains ambiguous. This CDR3 has 14 residues. V dropped 6 bases and J dropped 4 bases, with 15 bases sitting between them. Germline CDR1 reads MNHEY; CDR2 reads SVGAGI. The CDR3 spells CASRQSGSLYGYTF. The CDR3 region has the DNA TGTGCCAGCAGACAATCCGGGTCCCTCTATGGCTACACCTTC.

As for this clone: Other nucleotide sequences in the sample specify the same CDR3. The V and J genes are TRBV5-4 and TRBJ1-6, with a tentative D call TRBD1 (6 bases). Trimming pared 0 bases from V and 7 bases from J, leaving 14 bases between. The CDR3 extends over 16 amino acids. Germline CDR1 reads SGHNT; CDR2 reads YYREEE (reference sequence). In DNA, the CDR3 is TGTGCCAGCAGCTTGGGACAGGTGGGGGACAATTCACCCCTCCACTTT. It codes for CASSLGQVGDNSPLHF.

The chain couples TRBV27 to TRBJ1-5; D unresolved. CDR3 size: 12 residues. Looked up from germline, CDR1 is MNHEY and CDR2 is SMNVEV (reference sequence). With 6 bases removed from V and 9 bases from J, the gap between germline ends came to 12 bases. The CDR3 reads CASSLGKGPQHF. Written as DNA, the CDR3 is TGTGCCAGCAGCCTAGGTAAAGGGCCCCAGCATTTT.

V gene TRBV7-2 combines with J gene TRBJ2-2, with unresolved D. CDR1 SGHTA and CDR2 FQGNSA come from the germline V gene. Trimming removed 3 bases from V and 5 bases from J, with 7 bases in between. There are 13 residues in the CDR3. This CDR3 is CASSFLGTGELFF. In DNA form, the CDR3 reads TGTGCCAGCAGCTTCCTCGGGACCGGGGAGCTGTTTTTT.